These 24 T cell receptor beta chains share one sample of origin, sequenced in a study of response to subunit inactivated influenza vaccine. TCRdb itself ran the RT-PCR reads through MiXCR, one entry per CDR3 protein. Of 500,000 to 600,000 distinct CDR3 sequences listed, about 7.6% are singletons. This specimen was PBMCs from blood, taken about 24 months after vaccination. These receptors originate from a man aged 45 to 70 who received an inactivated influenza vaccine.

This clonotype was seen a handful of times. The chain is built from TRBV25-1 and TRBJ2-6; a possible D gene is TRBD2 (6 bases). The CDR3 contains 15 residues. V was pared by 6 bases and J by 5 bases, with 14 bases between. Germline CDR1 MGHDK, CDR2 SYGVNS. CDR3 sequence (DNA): TGTGCCAGCAGCCTTGGCGGGACTCGGGCCAACGTCCTGACTTTC. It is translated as CASSLGGTRANVLTF.

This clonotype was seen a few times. The CDR3 spells CASSPGQGARGGYTF. The CDR3 coding sequence is TGCGCCAGCAGCCCCGGACAGGGGGCGCGAGGCGGCTACACCTTC. This rearrangement joins TRBV5-1 to TRBJ1-2, with 11 positions matching TRBD1. This CDR3 region has 15 residues. Germline values: CDR1 SGHRS, CDR2 YFSETQ. With 4 bases clipped from V and 8 bases from J, the junction kept 10 bases outside the gene matches.

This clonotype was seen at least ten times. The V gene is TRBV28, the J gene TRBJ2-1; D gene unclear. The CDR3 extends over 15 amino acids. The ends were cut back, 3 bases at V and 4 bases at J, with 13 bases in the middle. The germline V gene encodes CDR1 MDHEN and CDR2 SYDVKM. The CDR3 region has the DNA TGTGCCAGCAGTTTTAATCTTTGGGTATACAATGAGCAGTTCTTC. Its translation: CASSFNLWVYNEQFF.

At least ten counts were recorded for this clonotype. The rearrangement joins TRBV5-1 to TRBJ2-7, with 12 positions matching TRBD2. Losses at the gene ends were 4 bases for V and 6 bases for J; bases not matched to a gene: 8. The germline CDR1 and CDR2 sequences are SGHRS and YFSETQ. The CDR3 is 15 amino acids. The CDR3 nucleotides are TGCGCCAGCAGCCCGGGGACTAGCGGGTTGGGCGAGCAGTACTTC. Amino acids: CASSPGTSGLGEQYF.

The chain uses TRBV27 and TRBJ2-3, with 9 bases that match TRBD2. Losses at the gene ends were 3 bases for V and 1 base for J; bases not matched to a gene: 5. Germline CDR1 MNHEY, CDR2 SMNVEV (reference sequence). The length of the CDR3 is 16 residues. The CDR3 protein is CASSFIWTSGTDTQYF. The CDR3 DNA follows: TGTGCCAGCAGTTTCATTTGGACTAGCGGCACAGATACGCAGTATTTT.

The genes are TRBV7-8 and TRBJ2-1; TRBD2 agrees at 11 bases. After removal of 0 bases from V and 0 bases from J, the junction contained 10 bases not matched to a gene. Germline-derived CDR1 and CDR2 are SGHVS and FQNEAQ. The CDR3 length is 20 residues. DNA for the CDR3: TGTGCCAGCAGCTTAGCGCGCCTAGCGGGAGGTACCAGCTCCTACAATGAGCAGTTCTTC. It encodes CASSLARLAGGTSSYNEQFF.

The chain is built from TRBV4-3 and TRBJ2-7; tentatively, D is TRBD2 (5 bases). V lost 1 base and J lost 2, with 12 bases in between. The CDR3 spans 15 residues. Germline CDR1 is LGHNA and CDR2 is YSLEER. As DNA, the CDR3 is TGCGCCAGCAGCCAAGGGGTCCGGGAAACCTACGAGCAGTACTTC. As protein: CASSQGVRETYEQYF.

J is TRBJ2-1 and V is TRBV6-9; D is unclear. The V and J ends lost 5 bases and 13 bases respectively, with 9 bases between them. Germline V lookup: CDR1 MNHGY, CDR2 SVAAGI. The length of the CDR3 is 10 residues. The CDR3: CASSNLCQFF. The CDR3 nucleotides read TGTGCCAGCAGTAATCTGTGTCAGTTCTTC.

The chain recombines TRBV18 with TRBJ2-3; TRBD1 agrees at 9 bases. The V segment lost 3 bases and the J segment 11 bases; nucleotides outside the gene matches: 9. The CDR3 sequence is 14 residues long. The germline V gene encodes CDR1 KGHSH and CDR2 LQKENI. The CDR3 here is CASSPGQGEVMQYF. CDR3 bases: TGTGCCAGCTCACCGGGACAGGGAGAGGTGATGCAGTATTTT.

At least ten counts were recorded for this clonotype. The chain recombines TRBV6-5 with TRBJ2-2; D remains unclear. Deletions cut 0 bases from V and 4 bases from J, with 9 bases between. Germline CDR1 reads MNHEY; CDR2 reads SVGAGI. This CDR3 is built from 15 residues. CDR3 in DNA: TGTGCCAGCAGTTACTCGATTGTACCCACCGGGGAGCTGTTTTTT. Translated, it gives CASSYSIVPTGELFF.

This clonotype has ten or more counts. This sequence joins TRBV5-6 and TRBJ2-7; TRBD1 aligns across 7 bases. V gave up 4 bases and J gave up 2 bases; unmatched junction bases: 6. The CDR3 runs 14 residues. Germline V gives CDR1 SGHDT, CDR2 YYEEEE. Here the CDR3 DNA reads TGTGCCAGCAGCCTCAGGGGGTCCCCCTACGAGCAGTACTTC. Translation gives CASSLRGSPYEQYF.

The CDR3 sequence: CASSVGVGGRGSGNTIYF. The CDR3 region has the DNA TGTGCCAGCAGCGTAGGGGTCGGGGGCAGAGGGTCTGGAAACACCATATATTTT. The rearrangement links TRBV9 to TRBJ1-3; possible D gene TRBD1, 6 bases. The CDR3 sequence is 18 residues long. The V end was cut by 0 bases, the J end by 1 base, with 17 bases between. From germline, CDR1 is SGDLS and CDR2 YYNGEE.

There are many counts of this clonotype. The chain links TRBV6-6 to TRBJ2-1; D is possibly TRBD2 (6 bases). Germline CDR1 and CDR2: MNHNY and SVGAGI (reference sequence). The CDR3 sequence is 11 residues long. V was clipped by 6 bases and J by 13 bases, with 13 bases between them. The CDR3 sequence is CASSPGGLQFF. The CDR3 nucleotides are TGTGCCAGCAGCCCTGGGGGACTCCAGTTCTTC.

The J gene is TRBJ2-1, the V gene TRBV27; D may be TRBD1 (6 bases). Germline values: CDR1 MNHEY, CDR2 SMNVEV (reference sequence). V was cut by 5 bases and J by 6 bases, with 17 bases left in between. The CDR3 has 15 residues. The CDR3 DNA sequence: TGTGCCAGCAGTCTAGCAGGCAGGGGCAGCAATGAGCAGTTCTTC. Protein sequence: CASSLAGRGSNEQFF.

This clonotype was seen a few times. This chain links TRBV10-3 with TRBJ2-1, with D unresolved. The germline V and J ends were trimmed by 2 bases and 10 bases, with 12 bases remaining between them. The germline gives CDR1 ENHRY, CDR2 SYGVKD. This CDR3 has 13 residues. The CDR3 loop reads CAISETYPREQFF. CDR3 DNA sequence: TGTGCCATCAGTGAGACTTACCCTCGGGAGCAGTTCTTC.

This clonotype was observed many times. The chain's CDR3 is CASRKGTGKWETQYF. In DNA, the CDR3 is TGTGCCAGCAGAAAGGGGACAGGGAAGTGGGAGACCCAGTACTTC. This chain connects TRBV2 to TRBJ2-5; TRBD1 aligns across 9 bases. Trimming removed 6 bases from V and 5 bases from J; junction bases left unmatched: 10. The CDR3 spans 15 residues. Germline-derived CDR1 and CDR2 are SNHLY and FYNNEI.

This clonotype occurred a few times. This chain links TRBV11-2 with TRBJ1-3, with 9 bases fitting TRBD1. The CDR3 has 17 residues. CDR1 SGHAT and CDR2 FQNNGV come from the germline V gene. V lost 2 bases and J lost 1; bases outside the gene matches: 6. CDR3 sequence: CASSLSTGTGSGNTIYF. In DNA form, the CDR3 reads TGTGCCAGCAGCTTATCGACCGGGACAGGGTCTGGAAACACCATATATTTT.

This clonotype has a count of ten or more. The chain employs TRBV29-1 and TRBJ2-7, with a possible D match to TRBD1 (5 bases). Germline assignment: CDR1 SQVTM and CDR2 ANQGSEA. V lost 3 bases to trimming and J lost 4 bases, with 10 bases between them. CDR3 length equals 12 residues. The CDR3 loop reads CSVESGRYEQYF. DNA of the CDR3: TGCAGCGTTGAGTCAGGGCGATACGAGCAGTACTTC.

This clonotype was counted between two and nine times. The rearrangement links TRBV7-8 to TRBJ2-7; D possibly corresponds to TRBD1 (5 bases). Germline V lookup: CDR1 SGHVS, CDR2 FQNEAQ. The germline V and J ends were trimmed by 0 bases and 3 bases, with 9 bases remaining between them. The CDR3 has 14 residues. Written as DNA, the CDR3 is TGTGCCAGCAGCTTAGCACTCAGGGACTACGAGCAGTACTTC. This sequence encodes CASSLALRDYEQYF.

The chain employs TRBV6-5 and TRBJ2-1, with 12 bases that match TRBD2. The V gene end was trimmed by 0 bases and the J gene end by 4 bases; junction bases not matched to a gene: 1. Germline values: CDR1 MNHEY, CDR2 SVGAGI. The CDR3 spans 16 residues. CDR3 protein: CASSYSGTSGYNEQFF. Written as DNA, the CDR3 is TGTGCCAGCAGTTACTCAGGGACTAGCGGGTACAATGAGCAGTTCTTC.

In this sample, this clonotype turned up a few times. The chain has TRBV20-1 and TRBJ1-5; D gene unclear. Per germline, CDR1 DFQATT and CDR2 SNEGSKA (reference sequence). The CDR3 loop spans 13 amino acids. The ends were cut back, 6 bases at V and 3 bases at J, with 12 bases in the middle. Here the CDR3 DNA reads TGCAGTGCGCAAAAGATGATCAATCAGCCCCAGCATTTT. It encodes CSAQKMINQPQHF.

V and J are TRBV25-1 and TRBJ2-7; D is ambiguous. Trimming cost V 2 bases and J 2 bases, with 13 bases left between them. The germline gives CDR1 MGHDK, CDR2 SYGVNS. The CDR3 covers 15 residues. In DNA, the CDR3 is TGTGCCAGCAGTGAAAAGGTCGGCCGCGCCTACGAGCAGTACTTC. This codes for CASSEKVGRAYEQYF.

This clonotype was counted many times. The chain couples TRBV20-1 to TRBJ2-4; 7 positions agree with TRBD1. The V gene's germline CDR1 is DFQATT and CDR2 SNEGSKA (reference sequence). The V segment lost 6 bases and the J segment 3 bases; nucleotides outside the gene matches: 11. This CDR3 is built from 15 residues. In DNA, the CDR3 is TGCAGTGCATCAGACAGGGCAGGTTACAAAAACATTCAGTACTTC. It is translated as CSASDRAGYKNIQYF.

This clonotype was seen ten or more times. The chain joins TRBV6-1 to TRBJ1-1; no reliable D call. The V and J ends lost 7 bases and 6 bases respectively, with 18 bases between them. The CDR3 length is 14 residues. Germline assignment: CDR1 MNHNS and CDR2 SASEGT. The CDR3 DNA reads TGTGCCAGCACTAAGCTCACGGTTATGCCTGAAGCTTTCTTT. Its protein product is CASTKLTVMPEAFF.